A selection of T cell receptor beta chains follows, all from one sample in a study of blood T cell repertoires in COVID-19. The method was immunoSEQ multiplex PCR; TCRdb's version includes in-frame clones alone and lacks a portion of them. This sample has approximately 310,000 clones; approximately 89% occur once, and the top ten carry 7.8%. Sequenced material: peripheral blood. These receptors all come from a woman between 45 and 60 years old who had recovered from COVID-19. Each CDR3 is given with its conserved first and last residue. Each record gives: V gene, J gene, D gene, clone size, CDR3 DNA, CDR3 protein. The D gene is left open where the match is weak. Some rows have no size entry. The others give once, few or many, or a class for an expanded clone.

>TRBV28|TRBJ1-2|NA|NA
TGTGCCAGCAGTCTAAAAAACTATGGCTACACCTTC
CASSLKNYGYTF
>TRBV28|TRBJ1-1|NA|few
TGTGCCAGCACCCAGAACACTGAAGCTTTCTTT
CASTQNTEAFF
>TRBV7-9|TRBJ2-3|NA|NA
TGTGCCAGCAGCACACGAGGGCTGGATGGCACAGATACGCAGTATTTT
CASSTRGLDGTDTQYF
>TRBV19|TRBJ1-1|NA|NA
TGTGCCAGTGAAGCCGGCGGGGGTGTATTGGCTTTCTTT
CASEAGGGVLAFF
>TRBV9|TRBJ1-6|NA|NA
TGTGCCAGCAGCGCCCTAAGCCTTAATTCACCCCTCCACTTT
CASSALSLNSPLHF
>TRBV9|TRBJ2-1|TRBD1|NA
TGTGCCAGCAGCGCCGGGACAGGATACAATGAGCAGTTCTTC
CASSAGTGYNEQFF
>TRBV2|TRBJ1-5|TRBD1|NA
TGTGCCAGCAGTACAGGGGCCGGTCAGCCCCAGCATTTT
CASSTGAGQPQHF
>TRBV7-2|TRBJ2-1|TRBD2|NA
TGTGCCAGCAGCAAACGGACTAGCGGGAGCGTACACAATGAGCAGTTCTTC
CASSKRTSGSVHNEQFF
>TRBV30|TRBJ1-4|NA|few
TGTGCCTGGACCCTGGACAGACTCTCGGAAAAACTGTTTTTT
CAWTLDRLSEKLFF
>TRBV6-5|TRBJ2-7|NA|once
TGTGCCAGCAGTTACTCTCCCCCCAGGAGGTCCTACGAGCAGTACTTC
CASSYSPPRRSYEQYF
>TRBV28|TRBJ2-7|TRBD2|once
TGTGCCAGCAGTCCAAACATAATAGCGGGAGGTATTTACGAGCAGTACTTC
CASSPNIIAGGIYEQYF
>TRBV19|TRBJ1-2|TRBD1|NA
TGTGCCAGTAGCCCCGGGACAGGGAAATTCAGTCTGGGCTACACCTTC
CASSPGTGKFSLGYTF
>TRBV28|TRBJ2-1|NA|NA
TGTGCCAGCAGTTCAACGGACATGTCCTACAATGAGCAGTTCTTC
CASSSTDMSYNEQFF
>TRBV7-2|TRBJ1-3|NA|few
TGTGCCAGCAGCTTAGAATCGGGAAACACCATATATTTT
CASSLESGNTIYF
>TRBV15|TRBJ1-1|TRBD1|once
TGTGCCACCAGCAGATACAGGGGTACTGAAGCTTTCTTT
CATSRYRGTEAFF
>TRBV7-7|TRBJ2-1|TRBD2|NA
TGTGCTAGCAGCCCTACGCTTCTAGCGGGAGTCGAGCAGTTCTTC
CASSPTLLAGVEQFF
>TRBV9|TRBJ2-1|TRBD2|NA
TGTGCCAGCAGCGCGACAACTAGCGGGGGATCCAATGAGCAGTTCTTC
CASSATTSGGSNEQFF
>TRBV7-2|TRBJ2-7|TRBD2|NA
TGTGCCAGCAGCTCAGGACTAGCGGGAGAAGTGTACTTC
CASSSGLAGEVYF
>TRBV19|TRBJ2-2|NA|NA
TGTGCCAGTACCCCGACAGCTAAGTTGAACACCGGGGAGCTGTTTTTT
CASTPTAKLNTGELFF
>TRBV10-3|TRBJ1-1|NA|NA
TGTGCCATCAGTAGCCCCGGGGTAAACACTGAAGCTTTCTTT
CAISSPGVNTEAFF
>TRBV5-5|TRBJ1-2|NA|few
TGTGCCAGCAGCTCGGTCCTTACAGGTTCCTATGGCTACACCTTC
CASSSVLTGSYGYTF
>TRBV10-1|TRBJ2-1|NA|NA
TGCGCCAGCAGTGCTCGGGGGGCCCTCAATGAGCAGTTCTTC
CASSARGALNEQFF
>TRBV29-1|TRBJ1-1|NA|NA
TGCAGCGTTGAAGTCGGTCAGAACACTGAAGCTTTCTTT
CSVEVGQNTEAFF
>TRBV3-1/TRBV3-2|TRBJ1-5|NA|few
TGTGCCAGCAGCCAAGATCTTTCAGGTAGCAATCAGCCCCAGCATTTT
CASSQDLSGSNQPQHF
>TRBV18|TRBJ1-1|TRBD1|NA
TGTGCCAGCTCACCGTCAGGGGGTTACACTGAAGCTTTCTTT
CASSPSGGYTEAFF
>TRBV7-9|TRBJ2-5|NA|few
TGTGCCAGCAGCTTGGGAGGCCAAGAGACCCAGTACTTC
CASSLGGQETQYF
>TRBV11-3|TRBJ2-3|TRBD1|NA
TGTGCCAGCAGCCTGAGACAGGGCCTCACAGATACGCAGTATTTT
CASSLRQGLTDTQYF
>TRBV29-1|TRBJ2-2|TRBD1|NA
TGCAGCGTTGAAGAGACAGGGGGCGGCACCGGGGAGCTGTTTTTT
CSVEETGGGTGELFF
>TRBV28|TRBJ2-7|NA|NA
TGTGCCAGCAGTTTGGCAGGGACATACGAGCAGTACTTC
CASSLAGTYEQYF
>TRBV3-1/TRBV3-2|TRBJ2-6|TRBD1|NA
TGTGCCAGCAGCCAAGTCGGGACAGGGGGCTACTCCTCTGGGGCCAACGTCCTGACTTTC
CASSQVGTGGYSSGANVLTF
>TRBV7-2|TRBJ1-1|NA|NA
TGTGCCAGCAGCTTACTTCCATGGGGCAGGAACACTGAAGCTTTCTTT
CASSLLPWGRNTEAFF
>TRBV28|TRBJ1-2|TRBD1|NA
TGTGCCAGCAGTATCAGGGGGCTCCGCGGCACCTTC
CASSIRGLRGTF
>TRBV27|TRBJ2-5|NA|many
TGTGCCAGCACCCCGGACCCCGGGACTCTCAAAGAGACCCAGTACTTC
CASTPDPGTLKETQYF
>TRBV6-2/TRBV6-3|TRBJ1-1|NA|NA
TGTGCCAGCAGCCAGGGGAGGGCTTTCTTT
CASSQGRAFF
>TRBV14|TRBJ1-6|NA|NA
TGTGCCAGCAGCCAAGGGACAGATAATTCACCCCTCCACTTT
CASSQGTDNSPLHF
>TRBV27|TRBJ2-3|NA|NA
TGTGCCAGCAGTTTGCGGAGAAAAGATACGCAGTATTTT
CASSLRRKDTQYF
>TRBV19|TRBJ2-5|TRBD2|NA
TGTGCCAGTAGTAGGGCTAGCGGGAGCAAGGAGACCCAGTACTTC
CASSRASGSKETQYF
>TRBV7-9|TRBJ2-1|TRBD2|NA
TGTGCCAGCAGCCCCATGAGCGGGGGGTCCTACAATGAGCAGTTCTTC
CASSPMSGGSYNEQFF
>TRBV7-2|TRBJ1-1|NA|NA
TGTGCCAGCAGCTTAGAAGGAGGACGGAGCACTGAAGCTTTCTTT
CASSLEGGRSTEAFF
>TRBV19|TRBJ2-1|TRBD2|NA
TGTGCCAGTAAGCCCCGCGGGACTAGCGATGAGCAGTTCTTC
CASKPRGTSDEQFF
>TRBV2|TRBJ1-3|NA|NA
TGTGCCAGCAGTGAGATCTCAGGGTCTGGAAACACCATATATTTT
CASSEISGSGNTIYF
>TRBV7-2|TRBJ1-3|NA|NA
TGTGCCAGCAGCCCCCGACGGAGCTCTGGAAACACCATATATTTT
CASSPRRSSGNTIYF
>TRBV7-2|TRBJ1-5|NA|NA
TGTGCCAGCAGTAGAGGGATTTCGTTTCAGCCCCAGCATTTT
CASSRGISFQPQHF
>TRBV5-1|TRBJ2-2|TRBD1|NA
TGCGCCAGCAGCTGGACAGGGGGGTACACCGGGGAGCTGTTTTTT
CASSWTGGYTGELFF
>TRBV7-9|TRBJ2-3|TRBD2|few
TGTGCCAGCACGTTAGCGGGAGCTACAGATACGCAGTATTTT
CASTLAGATDTQYF
>TRBV7-9|TRBJ2-1|TRBD2|few
TGTGCCAGCAGCGCCCCGCCGGCCAGCGGGAGGTCCTACAATGAGCAGTTCTTC
CASSAPPASGRSYNEQFF
>TRBV3-1/TRBV3-2|TRBJ2-7|TRBD2|NA
TGTGCCAGCAGCCAAGTAGGTCTAGCGGTAAGCTCCTACGAGCAGTACTTC
CASSQVGLAVSSYEQYF
>TRBV9|TRBJ1-2|NA|NA
TGTGCCAGCAGCCCCGGTTGGGGGGGGCCCTCCAATGGCTACACCTTC
CASSPGWGGPSNGYTF
>TRBV27|TRBJ2-5|NA|NA
TGTGCCAGCAGTTTAAAGCCCGGGGAGACCCAGTACTTC
CASSLKPGETQYF
>TRBV5-1|TRBJ2-5|TRBD1|few
TGCGCCAGCAGCTACGGACAGGGCGCCCAAGAGACCCAGTACTTC
CASSYGQGAQETQYF
>TRBV19|TRBJ1-5|NA|NA
TGTGCCAGTAGTATTGGGGGGTATCAGCCCCAGCATTTT
CASSIGGYQPQHF
>TRBV6-5|TRBJ1-2|NA|NA
TGTGCCAGCAGCAGGAGGGGCAAAAGCTATGGCTACACCTTC
CASSRRGKSYGYTF
>TRBV23-1|TRBJ2-7|NA|once
TGCGCCAGCAGTCAATCATTCAGGGGCTACGAGCAGTACTTC
CASSQSFRGYEQYF
>TRBV6-2/TRBV6-3|TRBJ2-3|TRBD2|NA
TGTGCCAGCAGCCCGACTAGCGGCACAGATACGCAGTATTTT
CASSPTSGTDTQYF
>TRBV29-1|TRBJ1-1|NA|NA
TGCAGCGTTCTACAGGTCGGGGGGACTGAAGCTTTCTTT
CSVLQVGGTEAFF
>TRBV28|TRBJ2-1|TRBD2|NA
TGTGCCAGCAGTCCCCCGGGACTAGATGCCCGGGGAAGCTACAATGAGCAGTTCTTC
CASSPPGLDARGSYNEQFF
>TRBV28|TRBJ1-2|NA|few
TGTGCCAGCAGTTTACAGGGCTCCTATGGCTACACCTTC
CASSLQGSYGYTF
>TRBV11-3|TRBJ2-2|NA|NA
TGTGCCAGCAGCTTAGGAGCTAGCCTCACCGGGGAGCTGTTTTTT
CASSLGASLTGELFF
>TRBV7-6|TRBJ2-5|TRBD1|NA
TGTGCCAGCAGCTTAGCGTGGAGGACAGGGCCGACCCAAGAGACCCAGTACTTC
CASSLAWRTGPTQETQYF